A selection of T cell receptor beta chains follows, all from one sample in a study of early T cells in non-severe SARS-CoV-2 infection. TCRdb itself ran the 5' RACE reads through MiXCR, one entry per CDR3 protein. The sample contains under 85,000 distinct CDR3 sequences, about 5% of which appear only once. Here the sequenced sample was whole blood, taken at baseline. The receptors originated from an adult who was a healthcare worker with PCR-confirmed SARS-CoV-2 infection or an uninfected control (not recorded which). Each CDR3 is given with its conserved first and last residue. A D gene is named only where the DNA matches it firmly. Clone size is stated in some rows and not others, as once, few, many or a class when expanded.

>TRBV7-9|many|.|TRBJ1-1
TGTGCCAGCAGCTTCCAGGTAACTGAAGCTTTCTTT
CASSFQVTEAFF
>TRBV5-1|few|.|TRBJ2-7
TGCGCCAGCAAGACCTATACTTCGCACAGCCGCTACGAGCAGTACTTC
CASKTYTSHSRYEQYF
>TRBV28|.|.|TRBJ2-2
TGTGCCAGCAGTCCACCGGAGGGGCGGGCGTCCGGGGAGCTGTTTTTT
CASSPPEGRASGELFF
>TRBV6-5|many|TRBD2|TRBJ2-4
TGTGCCTCCGGGAGGGACGGAAAAAACATTCAGTACTTC
CASGRDGKNIQYF
>TRBV18|few|.|TRBJ1-1
TGTGCCAGCTCACCCCTCGGACAGCGGGGGAACACTGAAGCTTTCTTT
CASSPLGQRGNTEAFF
>TRBV21-1|many|.|TRBJ1-2
TGTGCCAGCAGCAAATTAGAAGGGCGACCCTATGGCTACACCTTC
CASSKLEGRPYGYTF
>TRBV11-2|many|.|TRBJ1-4
TGTGCCAGCAGCTCATGGGACACTAATGAAAAACTGTTTTTT
CASSSWDTNEKLFF
>TRBV2|few|.|TRBJ2-5
TGTGCCAGCGCGCGAAGGGAGACCCAGTACTTC
CASARRETQYF
>TRBV6-5|.|.|TRBJ2-3
TGTGCCAGCAGTGCTATAGCGGTTTCCTGGGGTAGCACAGATACGCAGTATTTT
CASSAIAVSWGSTDTQYF
>TRBV10-3|many|.|TRBJ1-1
TGTGCCATCAGTGAGTCTCAGGCCCCGGGTGCTTTCTTT
CAISESQAPGAFF
>TRBV28|many|TRBD2|TRBJ2-4
TGTGCCAGCAGCCTTGGGGGGGTAGCCAAAAACATTCAGTACTTC
CASSLGGVAKNIQYF
>TRBV20-1|many|TRBD2|TRBJ2-1
TGCAGTGCTACACCGCTTCTAGCGGGAGTCCTCAATGAGCAGTTCTTC
CSATPLLAGVLNEQFF
>TRBV2|many|.|TRBJ2-4
TGTGCCAGCAGGGAAAACAGGGTAATTCAGTACTTC
CASRENRVIQYF
>TRBV10-2|.|.|TRBJ2-3
TGCGCCAGCAGTGAGCAAGACCCCTACACAGATACGCAGTATTTT
CASSEQDPYTDTQYF
>TRBV6-6|.|.|TRBJ2-1
TGTGCCAGCAGTATGTACAATGAGCAGTTCTTC
CASSMYNEQFF
>TRBV6-5|few|.|TRBJ2-5
TGTGCCAGCAGTTATTGGGGGTACCAAGAGACCCAGTACTTC
CASSYWGYQETQYF